This entry lists 11 T cell receptor beta chains sequenced from one sample in a study of control samples from healthy donors and cancer patients. TCRdb keeps only in-frame clones here, not all; method: immunoSEQ multiplex PCR. The data contain under 80,000 clones, around 95% of them singletons. Sequenced sample: blood. These TCRs come from a woman aged 40 to 50 in good health.

This chain joins TRBV5-1 and TRBJ1-2; tentatively, D is TRBD1 (6 bases). Germline V lookup: CDR1 SGHRS, CDR2 YFSETQ. V was clipped by 4 bases and J by 7 bases, with 23 bases between them. CDR3 length: 16 residues. DNA of the CDR3: TGCGCCAGCAGCCAGGCGGTGTGGGGGGCTGAAGGTGGCTACACCTTC. Translated: CASSQAVWGAEGGYTF. The complete variable domain, with remaining parts taken from reference TRBV5-1 and TRBJ1-2, reads KAGVTQTPRYLIKTRGQQVTLSCSPISGHRSVSWYQQTPGQGLQFLFEYFSETQRNKGNFPGRFSGRQFSNSRSEMNVSTLELGDSALYLCASSQAVWGAEGGYTFGSGTRLTVV.

This chain connects TRBV12-3 or TRBV12-4 to TRBJ2-7; D remains ambiguous. Trimming took 3 bases from V and 8 from J, leaving 11 bases between them. The CDR3 contains 12 residues. CDR3 sequence (DNA): TGTGCCAGCAGTTTCCAGACTCGCCAGCAGTACTTC. This gives the protein CASSFQTRQQYF.

The chain recombines TRBV4-1 with TRBJ2-1; the D is unclear. The CDR3 has 14 amino acids. Per germline, CDR1 MGHRA and CDR2 YSYEKL. V was cut by 1 base and J by 6 bases, with 10 bases left in between. The CDR3 DNA follows: TGCGCCAGCAGCCAAGGGTTTGACGCCAATGAGCAGTTCTTC. Its protein is CASSQGFDANEQFF.

This rearrangement joins TRBV28 to TRBJ2-1; TRBD1 might be the D (6 bases). This CDR3 contains 17 residues. CDR1 is MDHEN and CDR2 is SYDVKM in the germline V gene. Between the trimmed V and J ends, which lost 7 bases and 1 base, there was a span of 20 bases. The chain's CDR3 is CASNSPWGQGSYNEQFF. Written as DNA, the CDR3 is TGTGCCAGCAATTCCCCATGGGGGCAGGGGTCCTACAATGAGCAGTTCTTC.

This clone was seen a single time. The chain combines TRBV19 with TRBJ2-1, with TRBD1 matching over 9 bases. The CDR3 covers 14 residues. Germline V gene sequence: CDR1 LNHDA, CDR2 SQIVND (reference sequence). Trimming cost V 6 bases and J 3 bases; bases outside gene matches: 3. CDR3 region: CASRPGQGYNEQFF. The DNA of the CDR3 is TGTGCCAGTAGGCCGGGACAGGGCTACAATGAGCAGTTCTTC.

The chain joins TRBV6-2 or TRBV6-3 to TRBJ1-5; perhaps TRBD1 as D (6 bases). Germline values: CDR1 MNHEY, CDR2 SVGEGT. V gave up 6 bases and J gave up 1 base, with 19 bases separating them. CDR3 length: 17 amino acids. The DNA of the CDR3 is TGTGCCAGCAGCCGGGACACGGGTGGAGGGAGCAATCAGCCCCAGCATTTT. Its protein is CASSRDTGGGSNQPQHF.

This chain links TRBV7-6 with TRBJ2-2; no clear D. The CDR3 covers 15 residues. Germline V gives CDR1 SGHVS, CDR2 FNYEAQ. The V end was cut by 6 bases, the J end by 2 bases, with 13 bases between. Written as DNA, the CDR3 is TGTGCCAGCAGGGCGAACACCCATAACACCGGGGAGCTGTTTTTT. Its protein product is CASRANTHNTGELFF.

This clone came up once. The chain combines TRBV12-1 with TRBJ1-5; no DNA check was done on the table's D call, TRBD1. TRBV12-1 is a recognized pseudogene. The length of the CDR3 is 16 residues. DNA of the CDR3: TGTGCCAGCAGCTTTGCGACAGATACTAGCAATCAGCCCCAGCATTTT. It codes for CASSFATDTSNQPQHF.

The V gene is TRBV30, the J gene TRBJ2-7; maybe TRBD2 (7 bases). V was shortened by 1 base and J by 3 bases, with 25 bases between the two germline ends. Germline loops: CDR1 GTSNPN, CDR2 SVGIG (reference sequence). CDR3 length equals 18 residues. CDR3 DNA sequence: TGTGCCTGGAGTGGGAGATCGCCACGGGGGGCCCATTACTACGAGCAGTACTTC. Translating gives CAWSGRSPRGAHYYEQYF. The variable domain in full, with the rest retrieved from reference TRBV30 and TRBJ2-7, is SQTIHQWPATLVQPVGSPLSLECTVEGTSNPNLYWYRQAAGRGLQLLFYSVGIGQISSEVPQNLSASRPQDRQFILSSKKLLLSDSGFYLCAWSGRSPRGAHYYEQYFGPGTRLTVT.

J is TRBJ2-1 and V is TRBV24-1; the D gene is possibly TRBD2 (6 bases). This CDR3 has 18 amino acids. Germline CDR1 reads KGHDR; CDR2 reads SFDVKD. V gave up 2 bases and J gave up 0 bases, with 16 bases separating them. The CDR3 loop is CATSDSLGGESSYNEQFF. The CDR3 nucleotides read TGTGCCACCAGTGATTCACTCGGCGGGGAGAGCTCCTACAATGAGCAGTTCTTC.

The chain employs TRBV6-5 and TRBJ2-3; the match to TRBD2 covers 10 bases. The germline CDR1 and CDR2 sequences are MNHEY and SVGAGI. After removal of 7 bases from V and 8 bases from J, the junction contained 12 bases not matched to a gene. The length of the CDR3 is 15 residues. CDR3 sequence reads: CASTEGAGGLSTQYF. The CDR3 DNA follows: TGTGCCAGCACCGAAGGAGCGGGGGGGCTGTCTACGCAGTATTTT.